This T cell receptor (beta chain) was recovered during a study of cytomegalovirus exposure and HLA in healthy donors. The CDR3 has 17 residues. The V end was cut by 0 bases, the J end by 5 bases, with 17 bases between. Germline assignment: CDR1 LNHDA and CDR2 SQIVND (reference sequence). Study-wide points: Rare TCR sequences dominated, though some public TCRs recurred in many donors.

As for this clone: Its matching antigen is unknown.

It was with 60 Vbeta and 13 Jbeta primers that the PCR ran. The table came from immunoSEQ multiplex PCR; TCRdb's copy has only in-frame clones and leaves some out. The sample consists of 100,000 to 150,000 clones, about 81% of them appearing once. Source material: PBMCs. This sequence originates from a woman in her thirties in good health and CMV-seronegative. This rearrangement joins TRBV19 to TRBJ2-1, with D unclear. The DNA for the CDR3 is TGTGCCAGTAGTATAGATCCAGCTAGTGGTCCACACAATGAGCAGTTCTTC. Translated, it gives CASSIDPASGPHNEQFF. The variable domain in full, with the rest retrieved from reference TRBV19 and TRBJ2-1, is DGGITQSPKYLFRKEGQNVTLSCEQNLNHDAMYWYRQDPGQGLRLIYYSQIVNDFQKGDIAEGYSVSREKKESFPLTVTSAQKNPTAFYLCASSIDPASGPHNEQFFGPGTRLTVL.